These 4 T cell receptor beta chains originate from one sample sequenced in a study of brain T cells in children with intractable seizures. The method was immunoSEQ multiplex PCR; TCRdb's version includes in-frame clones alone and lacks a portion of them. The profile shows under 400,000 clones, 93% of them singletons. Regarding time point: blood from clinic visit 5 months post-surgery; TSC patient then seizure free. Sample: peripheral blood, taken 5 to 6 months after surgery. These receptors were collected from a boy under three years old with tuberous sclerosis and intractable seizures.

The V call is TRBV7-9, the J call TRBJ1-5, with D tentatively TRBD1 (5 bases). Deletions cut 2 bases from V and 1 base from J, with 9 bases between. CDR1 SEHNR and CDR2 FQNEAQ come from the germline V gene (reference sequence). The CDR3 runs to 15 residues. CDR3 region: CASSLSEGSNQPQHF. In DNA, the CDR3 is TGTGCCAGCAGCTTAAGTGAGGGGAGCAATCAGCCCCAGCATTTT.

The chain uses TRBV6-5 and TRBJ1-5; D remains ambiguous. V shed 8 bases and J shed 5 bases, with 4 bases lying between them. The germline CDR1 and CDR2 sequences are MNHEY and SVGAGI. This CDR3 is built from 10 residues. CDR3 sequence reads: CASAYQPQHF. In DNA form, the CDR3 reads TGTGCCAGCGCCTATCAGCCCCAGCATTTT.

The chain employs TRBV24-1 and TRBJ2-3; no definite D call. CDR1 is KGHDR, CDR2 SFDVKD, per germline. The CDR3 is made up of 13 amino acids. Trimming removed 3 bases at V and 6 bases at J, with 9 bases between. CDR3 amino acids: CATSDMGSDTQYF. Here the CDR3 DNA reads TGTGCCACCAGTGATATGGGGTCGGATACGCAGTATTTT.

This rearrangement joins TRBV3-1 (or the pseudogene TRBV3-2) to TRBJ1-3; D not certain. Trimming took 1 base from V and 4 from J, leaving 11 bases between them. The CDR3 is made up of 15 amino acids. Germline CDR1 and CDR2: LGHDT and YNNKEL (reference sequence). The CDR3 reads CASSQGWMDGNTIYF. The DNA for the CDR3 is TGTGCCAGCAGCCAAGGATGGATGGACGGAAACACCATATATTTT.